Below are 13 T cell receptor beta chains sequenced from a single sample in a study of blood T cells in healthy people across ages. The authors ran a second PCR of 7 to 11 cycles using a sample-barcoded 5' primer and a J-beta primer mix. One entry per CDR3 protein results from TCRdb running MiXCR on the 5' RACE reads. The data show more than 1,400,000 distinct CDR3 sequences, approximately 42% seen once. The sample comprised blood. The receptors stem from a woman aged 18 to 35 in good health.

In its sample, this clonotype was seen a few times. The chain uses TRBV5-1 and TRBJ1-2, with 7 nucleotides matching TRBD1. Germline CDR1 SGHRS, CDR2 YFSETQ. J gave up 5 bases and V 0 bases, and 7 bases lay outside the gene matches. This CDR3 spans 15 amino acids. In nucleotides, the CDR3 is TGCGCCAGCAGCTTGGATAGTCGACAGGGTTATGGCTACACCTTC. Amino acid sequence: CASSLDSRQGYGYTF.

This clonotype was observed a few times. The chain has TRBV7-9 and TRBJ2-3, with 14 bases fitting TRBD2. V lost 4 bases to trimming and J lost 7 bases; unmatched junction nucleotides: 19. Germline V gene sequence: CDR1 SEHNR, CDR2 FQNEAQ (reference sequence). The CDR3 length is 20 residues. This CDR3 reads CASSSTLERLAGGPLHTQYF. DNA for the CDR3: TGTGCCAGCAGCTCCACCCTTGAAAGACTAGCGGGAGGGCCCCTGCATACGCAGTATTTT.

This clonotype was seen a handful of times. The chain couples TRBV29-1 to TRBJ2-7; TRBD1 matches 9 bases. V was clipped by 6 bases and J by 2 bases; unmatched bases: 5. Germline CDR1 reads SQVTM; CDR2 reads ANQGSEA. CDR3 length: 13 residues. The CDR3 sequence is CSVPGTGPYEQYF. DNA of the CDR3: TGCAGCGTCCCAGGGACAGGGCCCTACGAGCAGTACTTC.

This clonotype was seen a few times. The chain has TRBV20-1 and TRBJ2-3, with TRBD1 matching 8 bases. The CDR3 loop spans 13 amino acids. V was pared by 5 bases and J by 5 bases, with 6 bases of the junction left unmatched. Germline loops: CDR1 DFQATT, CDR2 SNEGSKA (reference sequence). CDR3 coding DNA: TGCAGTGCTTCTGGAGGACAGGGAGATACGCAGTATTTT. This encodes CSASGGQGDTQYF.

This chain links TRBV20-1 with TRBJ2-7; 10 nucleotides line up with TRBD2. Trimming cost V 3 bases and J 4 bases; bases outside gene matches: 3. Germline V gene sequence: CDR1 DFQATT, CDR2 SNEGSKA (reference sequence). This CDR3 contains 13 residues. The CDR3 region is CSARASGRYEQYF. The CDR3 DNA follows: TGCAGTGCTAGGGCTAGCGGGAGATACGAGCAGTACTTC.

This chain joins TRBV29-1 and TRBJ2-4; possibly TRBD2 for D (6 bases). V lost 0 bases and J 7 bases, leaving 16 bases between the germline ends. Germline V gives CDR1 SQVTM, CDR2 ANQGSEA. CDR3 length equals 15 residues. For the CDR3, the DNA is TGCAGCGTTGAAGACCACCGGGACTCCTCTAACATTCAGTACTTC. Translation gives CSVEDHRDSSNIQYF. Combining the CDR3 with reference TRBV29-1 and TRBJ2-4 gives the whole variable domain SAVISQKPSRDICQRGTSLTIQCQVDSQVTMMFWYRQQPGQSLTLIATANQGSEATYESGFVIDKFPISRPNLTFSTLTVSNMSPEDSSIYLCSVEDHRDSSNIQYFGAGTRLSVL.

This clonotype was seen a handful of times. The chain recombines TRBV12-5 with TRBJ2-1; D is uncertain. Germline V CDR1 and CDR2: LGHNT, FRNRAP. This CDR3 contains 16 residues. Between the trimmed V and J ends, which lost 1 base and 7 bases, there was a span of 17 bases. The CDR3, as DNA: TGTGCTAGTGGTTTGGCACAGTACCCCACCACGAATGAGCAGTTCTTC. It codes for CASGLAQYPTTNEQFF.

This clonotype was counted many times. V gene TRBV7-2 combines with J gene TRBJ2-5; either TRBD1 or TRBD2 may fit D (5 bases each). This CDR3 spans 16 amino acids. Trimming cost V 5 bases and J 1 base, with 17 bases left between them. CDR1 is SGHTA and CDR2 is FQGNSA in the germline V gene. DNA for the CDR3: TGTGCCAGCAGCCGAGGGGTGCCTCTTGTCCAAGAGACCCAGTACTTC. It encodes CASSRGVPLVQETQYF. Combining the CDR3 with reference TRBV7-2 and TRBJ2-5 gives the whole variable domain GAGVSQSPSNKVTEKGKDVELRCDPISGHTALYWYRQSLGQGLEFLIYFQGNSAPDKSGLPSDRFSAERTGGSVSTLTIQRTQQEDSAVYLCASSRGVPLVQETQYFGPGTRLLVL.

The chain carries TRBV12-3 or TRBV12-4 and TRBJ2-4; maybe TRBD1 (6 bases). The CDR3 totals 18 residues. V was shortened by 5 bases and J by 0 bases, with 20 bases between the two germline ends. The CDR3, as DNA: TGTGCCAGCAGTCCATACGTCACAGGGTCGATAGCCAAAAACATTCAGTACTTC. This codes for CASSPYVTGSIAKNIQYF.

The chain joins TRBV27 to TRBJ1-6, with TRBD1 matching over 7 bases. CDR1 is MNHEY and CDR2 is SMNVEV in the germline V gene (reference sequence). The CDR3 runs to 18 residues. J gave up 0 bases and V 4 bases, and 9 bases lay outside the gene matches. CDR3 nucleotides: TGTGCCAGCAGTTGGTACAGGGGTGGAAGCTCCTATAATTCACCCCTCCACTTT. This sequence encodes CASSWYRGGSSYNSPLHF.

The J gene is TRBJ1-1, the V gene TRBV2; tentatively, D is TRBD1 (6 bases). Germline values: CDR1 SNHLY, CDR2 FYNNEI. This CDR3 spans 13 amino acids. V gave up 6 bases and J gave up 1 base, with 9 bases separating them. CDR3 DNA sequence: TGTGCCAGCAGGGACAGTGGGAACACTGAAGCTTTCTTT. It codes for CASRDSGNTEAFF.

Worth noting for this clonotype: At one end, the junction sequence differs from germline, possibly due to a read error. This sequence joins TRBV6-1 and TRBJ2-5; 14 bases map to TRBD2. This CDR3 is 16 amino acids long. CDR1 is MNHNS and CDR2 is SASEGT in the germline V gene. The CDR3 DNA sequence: TGTGTCAGCAGTGAACAGGGACTAGCGGGAGAAGAGACCCAGTACTTC. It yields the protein CVSSEQGLAGEETQYF.

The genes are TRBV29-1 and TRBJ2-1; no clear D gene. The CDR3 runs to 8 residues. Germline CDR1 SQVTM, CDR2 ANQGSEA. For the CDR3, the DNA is TGCGGAAGGGATGAGCAGTTCTTC. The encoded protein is CGRDEQFF.